These T cell receptor beta chains were read from a single sample in a study of T-cell memory formation after mild COVID-19. MiXCR, run by TCRdb on the 5' RACE reads, gives a single entry per CDR3 protein. The sample consists of roughly 550,000 distinct CDR3 sequences, approximately 20% of them appearing once. Sequenced input: PBMCs or a T cell subset sorted from them (not recorded which). Receptors originate from an adult woman who had mild COVID-19 (a few samples of this study predate the infection). Cell type and time point are not known. Each CDR3 is given with its conserved first and last residue. The D gene is left open where the match is weak. Some rows mark clone size as missing; the rest say once, few, many or name a class of expanded clone.

d_call	clone_size	v_call	j_call	cdr3_aa	cdr3_nt
.	.	TRBV7-8	TRBJ2-2	CASSSTVYTGELFF	TGTGCCAGCAGCTCGACAGTTTACACCGGGGAGCTGTTTTTT
.	.	TRBV7-9	TRBJ1-2	CASSPVMPGDNYGYTF	TGTGCCAGCAGCCCCGTGATGCCTGGGGATAACTATGGCTACACCTTC
.	few	TRBV7-9	TRBJ2-5	CAGRGSHRDGETQYF	TGTGCCGGGAGGGGTTCGCACAGGGATGGAGAGACCCAGTACTTC
TRBD1	few	TRBV4-1	TRBJ2-5	CASSQGQGAETQYF	TGCGCCAGCAGCCAGGGACAGGGAGCGGAGACCCAGTACTTC
.	.	TRBV12-5	TRBJ2-3	CASGGQVGDTQYF	TGTGCTAGTGGTGGCCAGGTGGGAGATACGCAGTATTTT
.	.	TRBV12-3/TRBV12-4	TRBJ1-5	CASSSRGYQPQHF	TGTGCCAGCAGTTCCCGGGGTTATCAGCCCCAGCATTTT
TRBD1	.	TRBV18	TRBJ1-5	CASSPQRQGQPQHF	TGTGCCAGCTCACCTCAACGACAGGGTCAGCCCCAGCATTTT
TRBD2	.	TRBV6-2/TRBV6-3	TRBJ2-7	CASSYGTSGHYEQYF	TGTGCCAGCAGTTACGGGACTAGCGGTCACTACGAGCAGTACTTC
.	.	TRBV5-1	TRBJ2-7	CASSLVTAGEQYF	TGCGCCAGCAGCTTGGTCACCGCGGGGGAGCAGTACTTC
TRBD2	.	TRBV2	TRBJ2-7	CASRRAGTSRTTSEQYF	TGTGCCAGCAGGCGGGCCGGGACTAGCCGGACGACATCCGAGCAGTACTTC
.	.	TRBV7-9	TRBJ2-7	CASSFRPERREQYF	TGTGCCAGCAGCTTTAGACCGGAGCGCCGGGAGCAGTACTTC
TRBD1	.	TRBV4-1	TRBJ2-7	CASRPPGQGYEQYF	TGCGCCAGCAGACCCCCGGGACAGGGGTACGAGCAGTACTTC
.	.	TRBV13	TRBJ2-3	CASSSTGGGTDTQYF	TGTGCCAGCAGCAGCACCGGCGGCGGCACAGATACGCAGTATTTT
.	.	TRBV28	TRBJ2-7	CASSSHRNEQYF	TGTGCCAGCAGTTCACATCGGAACGAGCAGTACTTC
TRBD1	few	TRBV11-3	TRBJ2-4	CASSSQGSVKNIQYF	TGTGCCAGCAGCTCACAGGGGAGTGTCAAAAACATTCAGTACTTC
.	few	TRBV12-3/TRBV12-4	TRBJ1-5	CASSKGGSSNQPQHF	TGTGCCAGCAGCAAAGGGGGTTCTAGCAATCAGCCCCAGCATTTT
.	few	TRBV5-1	TRBJ2-1	CASSSIRTLKDNEQFF	TGCGCCAGCAGCTCGATTCGGACTCTCAAAGACAATGAGCAGTTCTTC
.	few	TRBV3-1	TRBJ2-7	CASSQGRLEQYF	TGTGCCAGCAGCCAGGGTCGCCTTGAGCAGTACTTC
.	many	TRBV12-3/TRBV12-4	TRBJ1-3	CASGRNSGNTIYF	TGTGCCAGCGGTAGAAACTCTGGAAACACCATATATTTT
.	.	TRBV7-8	TRBJ1-1	CASQKSPGDSGTEAFF	TGTGCCAGCCAAAAATCACCAGGGGACTCGGGCACTGAAGCTTTCTTT
TRBD1	.	TRBV18	TRBJ2-3	CASSTIQGSTDTQYF	TGTGCCAGCTCAACAATACAGGGGTCCACAGATACGCAGTATTTT
.	few	TRBV24-1	TRBJ2-5	CATSEGGNRETQYF	TGTGCCACCAGTGAAGGGGGGAACAGAGAGACCCAGTACTTC
.	few	TRBV20-1	TRBJ2-5	CSARDSSTAGETQYF	TGCAGTGCTAGAGATTCGTCCACAGCCGGCGAGACCCAGTACTTC